These 5 T cell receptor beta chains originate from one sample sequenced in a study of patients and donors after allogeneic stem cell transplantation. TCRdb re-called the RT-PCR reads with MiXCR, one entry per CDR3 protein. The data contain 920,000 or so distinct CDR3 sequences, roughly 18% of them seen just once; the ten biggest clones take up roughly 6.4%. The specimen sequenced was blood, either unsorted or a sorted T cell fraction (not recorded which). Every receptor here comes from a human donor who was either an allogeneic HSCT recipient or a stem cell or donor lymphocyte infusion donor (not recorded which). It is not recorded whose cells these are; they may come from a transplant donor.

The chain has TRBV6-1 and TRBJ2-1, with 9 bases identical to TRBD2. Trimming removed 2 bases from V and 9 bases from J; junction bases left unmatched: 17. The CDR3 is 18 residues long. CDR1 and CDR2 (germline): MNHNS, SASEGT. This CDR3 is CASSETVMIAGVYGEQFF. The CDR3 coding sequence is TGTGCCAGCAGTGAAACGGTAATGATAGCGGGAGTATACGGTGAGCAGTTCTTC.

V gene TRBV20-1 combines with J gene TRBJ2-1; 9 nucleotides align to TRBD1. This CDR3 comprises 16 residues. From germline, CDR1 is DFQATT and CDR2 SNEGSKA (reference sequence). Unmatched junction bases numbered 6, after V lost 1 base and J lost 2 bases. The CDR3 region has the DNA TGCAGTGCTAGAGCTTTGACAGGGGGGACCTACAATGAGCAGTTCTTC. Translation: CSARALTGGTYNEQFF.

This clonotype has more than one count but fewer than ten. The CDR3 nucleotides are TGTGCCAGCAGGGAGGGGCTTCGGAGCACAGATACGCAGTATTTT. It codes for CASREGLRSTDTQYF. The chain has TRBV6-4 and TRBJ2-3; maybe TRBD2 (6 bases). Germline-derived CDR1 and CDR2 are MRHNA and SNTAGT. With 6 bases removed from V and 0 bases from J, the gap between germline ends came to 13 bases. The CDR3 is 15 residues long.

The V gene is TRBV4-3, the J gene TRBJ2-7; TRBD1 aligns across 7 bases. The CDR3 totals 15 residues. The germline V gene has CDR1 LGHNA and CDR2 YSLEER. V lost 2 bases to trimming and J lost 0 bases; unmatched junction nucleotides: 4. The CDR3 region is CASSQNRGDSYEQYF. The DNA of the CDR3 is TGCGCCAGCAGCCAAAACAGGGGAGACTCCTACGAGCAGTACTTC.

The chain carries TRBV20-1 and TRBJ2-1; TRBD1 or TRBD2 may be the D gene (7 bases each). The V gene lost 6 bases and the J gene lost 1 base, with 16 bases spanning the gap. The CDR3 has 15 residues. Per the germline V gene, CDR1 is DFQATT and CDR2 is SNEGSKA (reference sequence). The CDR3, as DNA: TGCAGTGCGGGAGGGACAGCCACTTCCTACAATGAGCAGTTCTTC. This encodes CSAGGTATSYNEQFF.